The 23 T cell receptor beta chains presented below share a single source sample, sequenced in a study of read filtering for tumor transcriptome and immune sequencing. The library was built from approximately 400 ng RNA with molecular barcoded adaptors for alpha/delta and beta/gamma chains. TCRdb fed the reads into MiXCR, producing one record per CDR3 protein. The sample carries about 6,000 distinct CDR3 sequences, around 22% recorded once. Input material: a population of CD138-negative cells sorted from bone marrow. The receptor set was obtained from a donor aged 40 or over with multiple myeloma.

This clonotype was seen ten or more times. The chain uses TRBV20-1 and TRBJ2-3; unclear D gene. Germline values: CDR1 DFQATT, CDR2 SNEGSKA (reference sequence). Trimming removed 1 base from V and 6 bases from J, with 11 bases in between. This CDR3 is built from 13 residues. CDR3 sequence reads: CSARGPQIDTQYF. In DNA, the CDR3 is TGCAGTGCTAGAGGACCCCAGATCGATACGCAGTATTTT.

This clonotype was recorded many times. This chain connects TRBV6-5 to TRBJ2-3; a weak D match, TRBD2 (5 bases). The CDR3 sequence is 17 residues long. Per the germline V gene, CDR1 is MNHEY and CDR2 is SVGAGI. Trimming shortened V by 0 bases and J by 0 bases, and 13 bases separated the two germline ends. The CDR3 is CASSYSSNGDSTDTQYF. CDR3 nucleotides: TGTGCCAGCAGTTACTCGTCCAACGGGGATAGCACAGATACGCAGTATTTT.

Only a few counts were recorded for this clonotype. A far bigger clonotype differs at one base, so this is likely a read error. This sequence joins TRBV6-1 and TRBJ2-1; 14 bases are shared with TRBD2. Germline V gene data show CDR1 as MNHNS and CDR2 as SASEGT. CDR3 length: 15 residues. J gave up 10 bases and V 4 bases, and 6 bases lay outside the gene matches. CDR3 nucleotides: TGTGCCAGCAGTGTACCGGGACTAGCGGGAGTGGAGCAGTTCTTC. As protein: CASSVPGLAGVEQFF.

This clonotype was detected ten times or more. The chain couples TRBV7-9 to TRBJ2-7; 15 nucleotides line up with TRBD2. This CDR3 is built from 20 residues. CDR1 is SEHNR and CDR2 is FQNEAQ in the germline V gene (reference sequence). V was clipped by 6 bases and J by 3 bases; unmatched bases: 18. This chain's CDR3 is CASSSPTDPGLAGGFYEQYF. For the CDR3, the DNA is TGTGCCAGCAGTTCCCCGACAGACCCGGGACTAGCGGGAGGTTTCTACGAGCAGTACTTC.

The table lists this clonotype with many counts. V is TRBV30 and J is TRBJ1-6; 7 bases map to TRBD1. The J segment lost 11 bases and the V segment lost 5 bases, leaving 6 bases of the junction unmatched. Germline values: CDR1 GTSNPN, CDR2 SVGIG (reference sequence). CDR3 size: 12 residues. The CDR3 protein is CAWSGQLAPLHF. The DNA for the CDR3 is TGTGCCTGGTCGGGACAGTTGGCACCCCTCCACTTT.

This clonotype was seen many times. This chain links TRBV7-2 with TRBJ2-3; D remains ambiguous. The V and J ends lost 5 bases and 2 bases respectively, with 17 bases between them. Germline CDR1 reads SGHTA; CDR2 reads FQGNSA. The length of the CDR3 is 16 residues. The CDR3 sequence is CASSPEMRGLTDTQYF. Here the CDR3 DNA reads TGTGCCAGCAGCCCCGAGATGCGTGGGCTCACAGATACGCAGTATTTT.

This clonotype was picked up many times. The chain couples TRBV29-1 to TRBJ2-7, with a tentative D call TRBD2 (6 bases). The CDR3 loop spans 13 amino acids. Between the trimmed V and J ends, which lost 4 bases and 2 bases, there was a span of 12 bases. Per germline, CDR1 SQVTM and CDR2 ANQGSEA. As DNA, the CDR3 is TGCAGCGTTGTATCGGGAGCCACCTACGAGCAGTACTTC. Encoded protein: CSVVSGATYEQYF.

This clonotype was observed at least ten times. The chain couples TRBV7-9 to TRBJ1-5; D not resolved. Germline V CDR1 and CDR2: SEHNR, FQNEAQ (reference sequence). V dropped 3 bases and J dropped 5 bases, with 8 bases sitting between them. The CDR3 consists of 13 residues. CDR3 DNA sequence: TGTGCCAGCAGCTTGAGGGAAGATCAGCCCCAGCATTTT. Its protein product is CASSLREDQPQHF.

Turning to this clonotype: Since the CDR3 does not end with the conserved phenylalanine or tryptophan, this likely comes from a read error. The chain joins TRBV11-2 to TRBJ1-1; the match to TRBD1 covers 7 bases. This CDR3 is 15 amino acids long. CDR1 and CDR2 (germline): SGHAT, FQNNGV. The CDR3 loop reads CANSLSGTANTEAFS. The CDR3 DNA reads as TGTGCCAACAGCTTATCTGGGACAGCGAACACTGAAGCTTTCTCT.

Comment on this clonotype: Lacking the conserved final phenylalanine or tryptophan, this CDR3 likely reflects a read error. The V call is TRBV7-2, the J call TRBJ2-7, with D uncertain. Trimming pared 8 bases from V and 2 bases from J, leaving 16 bases between. This CDR3 comprises 14 residues. Germline values: CDR1 SGHTA, CDR2 FQGNSA. DNA for the CDR3: TGTGCCAGCGGCTCCTTCGCAGGTCCCTACGAGCAGTACTCC. Translated, it gives CASGSFAGPYEQYS.

This clonotype was seen many times. The chain couples TRBV6-2 or TRBV6-3 to TRBJ2-3; the D gene is possibly TRBD2 (6 bases). CDR1 and CDR2 from the germline V gene are MNHEY and SVGEGT. The CDR3 is 16 amino acids. Deletions cut 2 bases from V and 7 bases from J, with 19 bases between. The CDR3, as DNA: TGTGCCAGCAGTTACGTGACAGCGGGCCCCGTAAATACGCAGTATTTT. It translates to CASSYVTAGPVNTQYF.

By sample fraction, this clonotype is medium-sized (0.01 to 0.1%). The chain links TRBV27 to TRBJ1-1, with 7 bases matching TRBD1. Trimming cost V 5 bases and J 5 bases; bases outside gene matches: 5. The CDR3 has 13 residues. Germline values: CDR1 MNHEY, CDR2 SMNVEV (reference sequence). CDR3 region: CASSVAGGTEAFF. DNA of the CDR3: TGTGCCAGCAGTGTAGCAGGGGGTACTGAAGCTTTCTTT.

Ten or more counts support this clonotype. The chain joins TRBV2 to TRBJ2-7; D gene ambiguous. The CDR3 is 14 amino acids. Germline V gene lookup returns CDR1 SNHLY and CDR2 FYNNEI. V lost 3 bases and J 2 bases, leaving 11 bases between the germline ends. CDR3 loop: CASSEVAGTYEQYF. Written as DNA, the CDR3 is TGTGCCAGCAGTGAGGTTGCAGGTACCTACGAGCAGTACTTC.

This clonotype showed up many times. CDR3 sequence: CASSSEETQYF. CDR3 coding DNA: TGTGCCAGCAGCTCAGAAGAGACCCAGTACTTC. The rearrangement links TRBV7-2 to TRBJ2-5; D remains ambiguous. V was trimmed by 4 bases and J by 3 bases, leaving 3 bases between them. This CDR3 comprises 11 residues. The germline V gene has CDR1 SGHTA and CDR2 FQGNSA. The whole variable domain, filled in from reference TRBV7-2 and TRBJ2-5, reads GAGVSQSPSNKVTEKGKDVELRCDPISGHTALYWYRQSLGQGLEFLIYFQGNSAPDKSGLPSDRFSAERTGGSVSTLTIQRTQQEDSAVYLCASSSEETQYFGPGTRLLVL.

This clonotype was detected ten times or more. The rearrangement joins TRBV12-3 or TRBV12-4 to TRBJ2-2, with a weak D call TRBD2 (6 bases). The CDR3 extends over 16 amino acids. V was trimmed by 6 bases and J by 6 bases, leaving 20 bases between them. The CDR3 nucleotides read TGTGCCAGCAGACCCCGACTAGATGTGGCTCCCGGGGAGCTGTTTTTT. Translated, it gives CASRPRLDVAPGELFF.

This clonotype is classed as medium-sized (0.01 to 0.1%). This chain connects TRBV29-1 to TRBJ2-1, with 8 bases that match TRBD1. CDR1 and CDR2 from the germline V gene are SQVTM and ANQGSEA. V trimming: 5 bases; J trimming: 3 bases; junction bases outside the gene matches: 3. The CDR3 has 13 amino acids. The CDR3 spells CSVPGQVYNEQFF. The CDR3 DNA reads as TGCAGCGTTCCGGGACAGGTCTACAATGAGCAGTTCTTC.

This clonotype occurred many times. The chain has TRBV13 and TRBJ2-2, with D maybe TRBD1 (6 bases). This CDR3 comprises 15 residues. V was shortened by 5 bases and J by 3 bases, with 13 bases between the two germline ends. Germline V lookup: CDR1 PRHDT, CDR2 FYEKMQ (reference sequence). Written as DNA, the CDR3 is TGTGCCAGCAGCGTACTAGGACAGCACACCGGGGAGCTGTTTTTT. It is translated as CASSVLGQHTGELFF.

This clonotype is judged medium-sized. The junction departs from germline at one end; a sequencing error may be responsible. This chain joins TRBV7-9 and TRBJ1-4; the D gene is possibly TRBD1 (5 bases). The length of the CDR3 is 12 residues. The germline V gene has CDR1 SEHNR and CDR2 FQNEAQ (reference sequence). The chain's CDR3 is CASSLGYGAPYF. CDR3 nucleotides: TGTGCCAGCAGCTTAGGGTACGGGGCGCCCTATTTT.

This clonotype came up many times. The CDR3 reads CASSELGTPEKLFF. CDR3 bases: TGTGCCAGCAGTGAATTGGGGACACCAGAAAAACTGTTTTTT. V is TRBV2 and J is TRBJ1-4; D possibly corresponds to TRBD1 (6 bases). Per germline, CDR1 SNHLY and CDR2 FYNNEI. This CDR3 region has 14 residues. Deletions cut 2 bases from V and 8 bases from J, with 12 bases between.

This clonotype was counted ten times or more. J is TRBJ1-3 and V is TRBV7-8, with D tentatively TRBD1 (5 bases). Looked up from germline, CDR1 is SGHVS and CDR2 is FQNEAQ. Trimming took off 8 bases at V and 0 bases at J, with 11 bases between the two ends. The CDR3 covers 14 residues. The CDR3 DNA reads as TGTGCCAGCGGGGGGTTCCCCTCTGGAAACACCATATATTTT. This gives the protein CASGGFPSGNTIYF.

This clonotype was observed at least ten times. The chain links TRBV20-1 to TRBJ2-3; no clear D gene. Trimming removed 1 base at V and 2 bases at J, with 13 bases between. CDR1 is DFQATT, CDR2 SNEGSKA, per germline (reference sequence). CDR3 length: 15 residues. The CDR3 reads CSARVIGKHTDTQYF. CDR3 DNA: TGCAGTGCTAGAGTTATAGGAAAGCACACAGATACGCAGTATTTT.

This clonotype was recorded many times. The rearrangement joins TRBV9 to TRBJ1-6; a possible D gene is TRBD1 (5 bases). Trimming took 0 bases from V and 8 from J, leaving 9 bases between them. Germline CDR1 and CDR2: SGDLS and YYNGEE. The CDR3 covers 14 residues. In DNA, the CDR3 is TGTGCCAGCAGCGTAGCGGCGGGGGATTCACCCCTCCACTTT. Translated: CASSVAAGDSPLHF.

Ten or more counts support this clonotype. V gene TRBV5-1 combines with J gene TRBJ2-3; D uncertain. The CDR3 is made up of 15 amino acids. V was shortened by 4 bases and J by 6 bases, with 18 bases between the two germline ends. Germline V gene data show CDR1 as SGHRS and CDR2 as YFSETQ. CDR3 in amino acids: CASSATASNKDTQYF. For the CDR3, the DNA is TGCGCCAGCAGCGCCACGGCGAGCAACAAGGATACGCAGTATTTT. The full variable domain, in which reference TRBV5-1 and TRBJ2-3 provide the parts outside the CDR3, is KAGVTQTPRYLIKTRGQQVTLSCSPISGHRSVSWYQQTPGQGLQFLFEYFSETQRNKGNFPGRFSGRQFSNSRSEMNVSTLELGDSALYLCASSATASNKDTQYFGPGTRLTVL.